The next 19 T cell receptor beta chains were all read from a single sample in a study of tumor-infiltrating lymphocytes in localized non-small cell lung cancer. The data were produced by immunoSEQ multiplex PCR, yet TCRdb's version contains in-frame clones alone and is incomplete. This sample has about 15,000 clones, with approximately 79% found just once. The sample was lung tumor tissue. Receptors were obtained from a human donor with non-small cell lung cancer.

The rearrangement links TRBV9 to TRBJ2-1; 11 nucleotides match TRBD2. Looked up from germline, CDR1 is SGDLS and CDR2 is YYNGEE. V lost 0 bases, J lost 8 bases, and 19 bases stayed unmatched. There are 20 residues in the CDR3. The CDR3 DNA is TGTGCCAGCAGCGTAGGGGGCCTAGAGAGTAGCGGGGGGGCCCGCCATGAGCAGTTCTTC. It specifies CASSVGGLESSGGARHEQFF. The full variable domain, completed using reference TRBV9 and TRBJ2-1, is DSGVTQTPKHLITATGQRVTLRCSPRSGDLSVYWYQQSLDQGLQFLIQYYNGEERAKGNILERFSAQQFPDLHSELNLSSLELGDSALYFCASSVGGLESSGGARHEQFFGPGTRLTVL.

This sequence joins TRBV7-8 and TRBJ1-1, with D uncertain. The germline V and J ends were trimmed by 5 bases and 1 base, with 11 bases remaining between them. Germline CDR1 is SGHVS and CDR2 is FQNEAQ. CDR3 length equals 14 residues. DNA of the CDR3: TGTGCCAGCAGCGCCTTCCAGGAGAACACTGAAGCTTTCTTT. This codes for CASSAFQENTEAFF.

The CDR3 loop reads CASSLATRGRSEQFF. CDR3 nucleotides: TGTGCCAGCAGCTTGGCTACGCGGGGGCGGTCGGAGCAGTTCTTC. This chain uses TRBV5-6 with TRBJ2-1; D is possibly TRBD2 (7 bases). The CDR3 spans 15 residues. Looked up from germline, CDR1 is SGHDT and CDR2 is YYEEEE. Trimming shortened V by 0 bases and J by 10 bases, and 17 bases separated the two germline ends.

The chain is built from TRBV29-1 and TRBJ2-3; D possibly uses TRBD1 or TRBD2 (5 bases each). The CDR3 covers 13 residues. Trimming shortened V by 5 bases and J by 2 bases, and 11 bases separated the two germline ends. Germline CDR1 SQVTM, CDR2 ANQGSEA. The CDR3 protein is CSVPTGPTDTQYF. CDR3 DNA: TGCAGCGTTCCTACGGGGCCCACAGATACGCAGTATTTT.

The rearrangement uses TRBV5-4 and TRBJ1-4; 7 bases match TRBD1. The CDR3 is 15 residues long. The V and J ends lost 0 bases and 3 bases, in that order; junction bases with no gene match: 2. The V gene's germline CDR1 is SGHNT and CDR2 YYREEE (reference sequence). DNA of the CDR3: TGTGCCAGCAGCTTGGCCGGGACAGCTAATGAAAAACTGTTTTTT. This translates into CASSLAGTANEKLFF.

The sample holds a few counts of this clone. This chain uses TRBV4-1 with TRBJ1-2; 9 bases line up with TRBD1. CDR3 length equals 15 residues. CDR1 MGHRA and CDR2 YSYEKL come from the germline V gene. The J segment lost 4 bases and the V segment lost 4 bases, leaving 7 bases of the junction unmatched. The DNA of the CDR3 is TGCGCCAGCAGCCGCCTACAGGGGGCGCCCTATGGCTACACCTTC. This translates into CASSRLQGAPYGYTF.

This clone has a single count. The CDR3 DNA is TGCGCCAGCAGCTTGGCCGGGGCCAGGGCAGGAAAGAACACTGAAGCTTTCTTT. Protein sequence: CASSLAGARAGKNTEAFF. This chain joins TRBV5-1 and TRBJ1-1, with D perhaps TRBD1 (5 bases). V lost 0 bases and J 1 base, leaving 19 bases between the germline ends. The germline CDR1 and CDR2 sequences are SGHRS and YFSETQ. The CDR3 totals 18 residues.

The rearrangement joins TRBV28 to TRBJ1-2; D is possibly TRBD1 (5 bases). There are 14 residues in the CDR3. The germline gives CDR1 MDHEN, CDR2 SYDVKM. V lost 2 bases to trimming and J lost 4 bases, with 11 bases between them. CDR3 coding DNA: TGTGCCAGCAGTTTAAATTCGGGGGTCTATGGCTACACCTTC. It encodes CASSLNSGVYGYTF.

The DNA for the CDR3 is TGTGCCAGCAGCGAAAGCGGGAGGTTGATCTACGAGCAGTACTTC. It translates to CASSESGRLIYEQYF. The rearrangement links TRBV11-2 to TRBJ2-7; TRBD2 matches 9 bases. CDR3 length: 15 amino acids. CDR1 SGHAT and CDR2 FQNNGV come from the germline V gene. Unmatched junction bases numbered 8, after V lost 5 bases and J lost 3 bases.

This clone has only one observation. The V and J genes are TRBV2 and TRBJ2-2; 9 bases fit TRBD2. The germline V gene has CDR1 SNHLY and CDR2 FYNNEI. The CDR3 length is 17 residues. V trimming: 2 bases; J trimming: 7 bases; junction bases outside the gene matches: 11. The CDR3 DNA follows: TGTGCCAGCAGTGAAAGGATGGCGGGGGGGCGGATCGGGGAGCTGTTTTTT. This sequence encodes CASSERMAGGRIGELFF.

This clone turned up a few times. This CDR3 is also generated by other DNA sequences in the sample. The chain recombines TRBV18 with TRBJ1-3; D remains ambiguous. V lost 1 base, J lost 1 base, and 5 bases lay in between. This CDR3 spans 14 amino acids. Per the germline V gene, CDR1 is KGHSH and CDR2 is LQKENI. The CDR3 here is CASSPQGSGNTIYF. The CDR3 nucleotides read TGTGCCAGCTCACCACAAGGGTCTGGAAACACCATATATTTT.

CDR3 bases: TGTGCCAGCAGCCGGAAGACAGGGGCCGAGCAGTACTTC. This gives the protein CASSRKTGAEQYF. The V call is TRBV6-5, the J call TRBJ2-7, with 8 positions matching TRBD1. The germline gives CDR1 MNHEY, CDR2 SVGAGI. The CDR3 contains 13 residues. V lost 6 bases and J lost 6; bases outside the gene matches: 7.

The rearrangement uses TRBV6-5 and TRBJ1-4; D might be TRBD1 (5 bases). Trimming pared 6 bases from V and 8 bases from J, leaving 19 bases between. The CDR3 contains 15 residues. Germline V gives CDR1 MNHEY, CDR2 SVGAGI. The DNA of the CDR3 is TGTGCCAGCAGAGACCAGGGATCCAGCAGGGAAAAACTGTTTTTT. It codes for CASRDQGSSREKLFF.

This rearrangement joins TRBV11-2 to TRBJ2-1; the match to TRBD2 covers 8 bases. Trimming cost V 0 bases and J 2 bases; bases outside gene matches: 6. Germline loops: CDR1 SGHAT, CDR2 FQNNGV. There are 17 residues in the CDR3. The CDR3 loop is CASSLDQLAGTYNEQFF. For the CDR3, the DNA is TGTGCCAGCAGCTTAGATCAGCTAGCGGGTACCTACAATGAGCAGTTCTTC. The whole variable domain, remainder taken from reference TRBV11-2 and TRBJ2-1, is EAGVAQSPRYKIIEKRQSVAFWCNPISGHATLYWYQQILGQGPKLLIQFQNNGVVDDSQLPKDRFSAERLKGVDSTLKIQPAKLEDSAVYLCASSLDQLAGTYNEQFFGPGTRLTVL.

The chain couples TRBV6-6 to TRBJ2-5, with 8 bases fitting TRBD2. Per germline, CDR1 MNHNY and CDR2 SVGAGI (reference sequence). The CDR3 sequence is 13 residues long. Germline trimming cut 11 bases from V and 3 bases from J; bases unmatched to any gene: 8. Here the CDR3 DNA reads TGTGCCGTAACCGCGGGGGGCAAAGAGACCCAGTACTTC. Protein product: CAVTAGGKETQYF.

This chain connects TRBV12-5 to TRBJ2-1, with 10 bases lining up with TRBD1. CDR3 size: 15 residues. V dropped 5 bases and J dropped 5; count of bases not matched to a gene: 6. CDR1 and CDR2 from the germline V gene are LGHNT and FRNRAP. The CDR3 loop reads CASGTGTGVNNEQFF. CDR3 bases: TGTGCTAGTGGTACGGGGACAGGGGTAAACAATGAGCAGTTCTTC.

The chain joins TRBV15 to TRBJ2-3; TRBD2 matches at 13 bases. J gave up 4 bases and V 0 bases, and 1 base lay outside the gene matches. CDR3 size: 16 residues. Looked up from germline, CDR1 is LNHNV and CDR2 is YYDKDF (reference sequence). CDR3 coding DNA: TGTGCCACCAGCAGAGATGGACTAGCGGGAGCAGATACGCAGTATTTT. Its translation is CATSRDGLAGADTQYF.

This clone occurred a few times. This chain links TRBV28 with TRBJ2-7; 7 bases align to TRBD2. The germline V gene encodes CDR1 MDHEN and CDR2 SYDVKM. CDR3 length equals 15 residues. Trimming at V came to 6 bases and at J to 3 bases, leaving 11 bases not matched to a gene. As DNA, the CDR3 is TGTGCCAGCAGCTTAAGCGGGATGGCTGTCTACGAGCAGTACTTC. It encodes CASSLSGMAVYEQYF.

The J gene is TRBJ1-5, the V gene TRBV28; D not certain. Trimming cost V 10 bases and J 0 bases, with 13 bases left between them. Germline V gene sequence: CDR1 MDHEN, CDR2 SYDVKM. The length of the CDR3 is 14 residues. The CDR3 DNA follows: TGTGCCACCCTGGGCGTTTCTAGCAATCAGCCCCAGCATTTT. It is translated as CATLGVSSNQPQHF. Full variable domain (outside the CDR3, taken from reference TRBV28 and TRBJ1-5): DVKVTQSSRYLVKRTGEKVFLECVQDMDHENMFWYRQDPGLGLRLIYFSYDVKMKEKGDIPEGYSVSREKKERFSLILESASTNQTSMYLCATLGVSSNQPQHFGDGTRLSIL.